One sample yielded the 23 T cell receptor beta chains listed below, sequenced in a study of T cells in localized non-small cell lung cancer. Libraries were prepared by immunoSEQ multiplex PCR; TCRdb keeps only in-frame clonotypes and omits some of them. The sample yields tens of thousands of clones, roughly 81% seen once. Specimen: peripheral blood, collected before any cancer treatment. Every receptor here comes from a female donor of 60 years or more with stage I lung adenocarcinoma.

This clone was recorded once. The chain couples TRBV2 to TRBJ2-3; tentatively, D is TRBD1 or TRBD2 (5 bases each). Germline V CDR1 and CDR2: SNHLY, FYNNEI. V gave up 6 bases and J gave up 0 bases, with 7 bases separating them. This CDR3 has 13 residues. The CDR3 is CASRRDSTDTQYF. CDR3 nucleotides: TGTGCCAGCAGAAGGGACAGCACAGATACGCAGTATTTT. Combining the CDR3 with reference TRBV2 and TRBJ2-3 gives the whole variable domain EPEVTQTPSHQVTQMGQEVILRCVPISNHLYFYWYRQILGQKVEFLVSFYNNEISEKSEIFDDQFSVERPDGSNFTLKIRSTKLEDSAMYFCASRRDSTDTQYFGPGTRLTVL.

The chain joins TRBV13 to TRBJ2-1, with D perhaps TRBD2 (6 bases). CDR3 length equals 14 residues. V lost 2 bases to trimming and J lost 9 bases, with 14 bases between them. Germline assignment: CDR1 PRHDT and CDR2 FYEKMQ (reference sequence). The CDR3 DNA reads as TGTGCCAGCAGCTTAAGACCCCGGGGGTCTGAGCAGTTCTTC. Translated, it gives CASSLRPRGSEQFF.

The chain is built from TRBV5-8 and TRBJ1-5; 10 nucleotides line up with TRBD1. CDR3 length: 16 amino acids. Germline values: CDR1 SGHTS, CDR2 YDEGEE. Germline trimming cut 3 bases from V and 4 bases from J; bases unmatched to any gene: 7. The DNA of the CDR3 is TGTGCCAGCAGCTCACTTAGACAGGGGGCTAATCAGCCCCAGCATTTT. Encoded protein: CASSSLRQGANQPQHF.

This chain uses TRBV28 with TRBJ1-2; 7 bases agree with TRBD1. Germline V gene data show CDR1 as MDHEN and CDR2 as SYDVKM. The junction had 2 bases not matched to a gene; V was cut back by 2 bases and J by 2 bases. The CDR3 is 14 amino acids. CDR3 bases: TGTGCCAGCAGTTTACTGGGACAGAACTATGGCTACACCTTC. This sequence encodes CASSLLGQNYGYTF.

CDR3 nucleotide sequence: TGTGCCAGCAGCTTGGGCGGTGTGGGAAACACCATATATTTT. As protein: CASSLGGVGNTIYF. The V call is TRBV7-2, the J call TRBJ1-3, with unresolved D. Germline lookup yields CDR1 SGHTA and CDR2 FQGNSA. CDR3 length: 14 amino acids. Trimming took 3 bases from V and 4 from J, leaving 10 bases between them. Combining the CDR3 with reference TRBV7-2 and TRBJ1-3 gives the whole variable domain GAGVSQSPSNKVTEKGKDVELRCDPISGHTALYWYRQSLGQGLEFLIYFQGNSAPDKSGLPSDRFSAERTGGSVSTLTIQRTQQEDSAVYLCASSLGGVGNTIYFGEGSWLTVV.

The CDR3 loop is CASSPIYRQETQYF. CDR3 in DNA: TGTGCCAGCAGCCCCATATACCGGCAAGAGACCCAGTACTTC. The chain joins TRBV7-3 to TRBJ2-5; D call uncertain. Trimming cost V 5 bases and J 2 bases, with 12 bases left between them. From germline, CDR1 is SGHTA and CDR2 FQGTGA. The CDR3 is made up of 14 amino acids.

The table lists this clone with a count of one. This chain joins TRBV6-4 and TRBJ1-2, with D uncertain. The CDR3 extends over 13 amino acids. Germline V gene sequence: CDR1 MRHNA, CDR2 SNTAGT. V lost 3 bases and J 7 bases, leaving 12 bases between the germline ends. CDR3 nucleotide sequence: TGTGCCAGCAGTGATGTCGCTTTTCGTGGCTACACCTTC. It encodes CASSDVAFRGYTF.

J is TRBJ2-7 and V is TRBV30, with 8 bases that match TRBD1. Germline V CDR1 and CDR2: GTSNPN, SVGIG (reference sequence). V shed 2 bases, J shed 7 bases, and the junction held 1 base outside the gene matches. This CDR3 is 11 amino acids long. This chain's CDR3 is CAWSYRGEQYF. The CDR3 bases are TGTGCCTGGAGTTACAGGGGGGAGCAGTACTTC.

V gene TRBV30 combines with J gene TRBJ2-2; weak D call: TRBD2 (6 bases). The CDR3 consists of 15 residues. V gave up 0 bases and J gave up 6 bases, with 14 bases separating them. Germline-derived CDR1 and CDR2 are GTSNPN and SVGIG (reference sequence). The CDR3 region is CAWSVSAGRSGELFF. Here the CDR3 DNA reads TGTGCCTGGAGTGTATCGGCGGGGAGATCCGGGGAGCTGTTTTTT.

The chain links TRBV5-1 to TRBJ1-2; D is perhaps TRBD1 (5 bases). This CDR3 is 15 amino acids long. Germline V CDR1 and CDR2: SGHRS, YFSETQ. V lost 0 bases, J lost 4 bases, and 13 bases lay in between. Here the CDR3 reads CASSLAGTEGYGYTF. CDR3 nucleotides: TGCGCCAGCAGCTTGGCAGGGACGGAGGGCTATGGCTACACCTTC.

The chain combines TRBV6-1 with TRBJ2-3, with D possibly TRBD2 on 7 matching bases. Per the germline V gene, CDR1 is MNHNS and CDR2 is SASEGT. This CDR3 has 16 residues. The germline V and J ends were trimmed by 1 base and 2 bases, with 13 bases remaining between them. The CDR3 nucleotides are TGTGCCAGCAGTGAAGTGGGGGGGCCCAACACAGATACGCAGTATTTT. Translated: CASSEVGGPNTDTQYF.

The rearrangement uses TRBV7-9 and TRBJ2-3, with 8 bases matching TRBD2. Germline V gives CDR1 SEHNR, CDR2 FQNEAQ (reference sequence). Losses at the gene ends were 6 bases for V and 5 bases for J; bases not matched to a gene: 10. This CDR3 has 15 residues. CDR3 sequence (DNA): TGTGCCAGCAGTCGTCAGCGGGAGAGGGTAGATACGCAGTATTTT. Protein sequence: CASSRQRERVDTQYF.

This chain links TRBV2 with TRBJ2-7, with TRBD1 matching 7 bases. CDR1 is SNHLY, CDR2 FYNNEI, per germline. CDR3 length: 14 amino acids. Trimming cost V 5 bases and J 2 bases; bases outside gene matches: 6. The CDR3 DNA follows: TGTGCCAGCAGTCTGACAGGGAACACCTACGAGCAGTACTTC. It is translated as CASSLTGNTYEQYF.

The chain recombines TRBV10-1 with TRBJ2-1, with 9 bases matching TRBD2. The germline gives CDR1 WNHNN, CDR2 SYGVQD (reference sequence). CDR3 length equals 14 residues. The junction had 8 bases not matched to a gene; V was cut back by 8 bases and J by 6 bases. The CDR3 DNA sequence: TGCGCCAGCCGAAGCGGGGGGCCCCTCAATGAGCAGTTCTTC. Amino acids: CASRSGGPLNEQFF.

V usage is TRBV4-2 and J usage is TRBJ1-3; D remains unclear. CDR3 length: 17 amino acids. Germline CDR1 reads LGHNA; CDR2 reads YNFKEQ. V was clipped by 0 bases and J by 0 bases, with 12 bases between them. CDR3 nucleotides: TGTGCCAGCAGCCAAGAAACCCCACCGGACTCTGGAAACACCATATATTTT. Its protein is CASSQETPPDSGNTIYF.

DNA of the CDR3: TGTGCCAGCAGTTACCTCGGGACAGGGGACTATGGCTACACCTTC. Translated: CASSYLGTGDYGYTF. The rearrangement joins TRBV6-5 to TRBJ1-2, with 10 bases identical to TRBD1. V lost 2 bases, J lost 3 bases, and 3 bases stayed unmatched. Per germline, CDR1 MNHEY and CDR2 SVGAGI. The CDR3 is 15 amino acids.

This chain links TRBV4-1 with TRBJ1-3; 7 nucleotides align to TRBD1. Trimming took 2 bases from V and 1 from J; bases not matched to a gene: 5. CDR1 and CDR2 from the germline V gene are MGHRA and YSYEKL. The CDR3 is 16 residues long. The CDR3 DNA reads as TGCGCCAGCAGCCAAAACAGGGGCAAGTCTGGAAACACCATATATTTT. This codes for CASSQNRGKSGNTIYF.

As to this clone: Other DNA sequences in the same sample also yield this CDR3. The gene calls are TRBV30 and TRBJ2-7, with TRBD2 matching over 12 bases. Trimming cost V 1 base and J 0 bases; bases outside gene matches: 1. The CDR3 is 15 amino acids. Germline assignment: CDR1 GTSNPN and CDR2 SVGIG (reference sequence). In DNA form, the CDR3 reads TGTGCCTGGAGTGGGGGACTAGCGGGCTCCTACGAGCAGTACTTC. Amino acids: CAWSGGLAGSYEQYF.

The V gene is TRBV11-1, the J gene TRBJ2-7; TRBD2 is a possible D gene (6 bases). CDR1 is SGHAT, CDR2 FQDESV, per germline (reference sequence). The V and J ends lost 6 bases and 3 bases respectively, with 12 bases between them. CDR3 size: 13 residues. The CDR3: CASSGGNSYEQYF. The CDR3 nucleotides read TGTGCCAGCAGTGGCGGGAATAGCTACGAGCAGTACTTC.

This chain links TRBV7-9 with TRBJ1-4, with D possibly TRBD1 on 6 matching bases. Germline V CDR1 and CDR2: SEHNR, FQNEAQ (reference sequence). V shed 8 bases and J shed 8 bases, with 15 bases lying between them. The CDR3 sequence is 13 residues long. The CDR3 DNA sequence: TGTGCCAGCTTGAGAGGCAGGGGCGAAAAACTGTTTTTT. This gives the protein CASLRGRGEKLFF.

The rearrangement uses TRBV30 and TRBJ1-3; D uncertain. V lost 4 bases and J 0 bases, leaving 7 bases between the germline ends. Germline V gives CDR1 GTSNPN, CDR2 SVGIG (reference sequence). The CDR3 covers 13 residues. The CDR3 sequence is CAWTEDSGNTIYF. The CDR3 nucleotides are TGTGCCTGGACGGAGGACTCTGGAAACACCATATATTTT.

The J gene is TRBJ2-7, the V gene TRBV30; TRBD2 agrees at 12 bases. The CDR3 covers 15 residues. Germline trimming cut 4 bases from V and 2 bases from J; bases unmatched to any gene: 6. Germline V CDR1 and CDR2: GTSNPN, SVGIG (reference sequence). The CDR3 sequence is CAWTQGLAGTYEQYF. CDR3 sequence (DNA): TGTGCCTGGACCCAGGGACTAGCGGGCACCTACGAGCAGTACTTC. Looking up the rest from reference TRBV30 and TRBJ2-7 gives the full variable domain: SQTIHQWPATLVQPVGSPLSLECTVEGTSNPNLYWYRQAAGRGLQLLFYSVGIGQISSEVPQNLSASRPQDRQFILSSKKLLLSDSGFYLCAWTQGLAGTYEQYFGPGTRLTVT.

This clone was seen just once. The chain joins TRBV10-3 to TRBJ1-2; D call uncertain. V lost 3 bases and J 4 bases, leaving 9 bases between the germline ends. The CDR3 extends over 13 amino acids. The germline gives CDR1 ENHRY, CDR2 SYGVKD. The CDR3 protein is CAISEALPYGYTF. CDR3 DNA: TGTGCCATCAGTGAAGCTCTGCCCTATGGCTACACCTTC.